This T cell receptor beta chain comes out of a study of cytomegalovirus exposure and HLA in healthy donors. With 60 Vbeta and 13 Jbeta primers, the PCR was carried out. The data were produced by immunoSEQ multiplex PCR, yet TCRdb's version contains in-frame clones alone and is incomplete. The repertoire holds approximately 160,000 clones, with approximately 80% as singletons. This clone appeared a few times. V gave up 5 bases and J gave up 4 bases, with 8 bases separating them. The germline V gene encodes CDR1 LNHDA and CDR2 SQIVND (reference sequence). The CDR3 is 12 amino acids. Donors consisted of healthy bone marrow donors.

This clonotype was sampled from a woman in her thirties or forties in good health and CMV-seropositive. The chain has TRBV19 and TRBJ1-2; D uncertain. The sample consisted of PBMCs. For the CDR3, the DNA is TGTGCCAGTAGTCTTGACTTCTATGGCTACACCTTC. This encodes CASSLDFYGYTF.